Below, 8 T cell receptor beta chains from the same sample are listed, as sequenced in a study of T cells expressing NK-cell markers. TCRdb reprocessed the 5' RACE reads; each CDR3 protein has one entry and no DNA is given. The table gives 300,000 to 450,000 distinct CDR3 sequences; the top ten clones make up around 5.2% of it. The sample was blood T cells: a sorted CD56 or NKG2C T cell subset, CD4+ or CD8+ T cells, or bulk PBMC T cells (not recorded which). Source of these receptors: a man aged 18-75 years in good health.

V gene TRBV12-3 or TRBV12-4 combines with J gene TRBJ2-5; the D call from TCRdb, TRBD2, cannot be confirmed without DNA. The CDR3 has 15 amino acids. The CDR3 protein is CASTLSGTSSETQYF.

The V gene is TRBV6-1, the J gene TRBJ1-1; TCRdb returns TRBD1, unconfirmable since there is no DNA. CDR1 and CDR2 from the germline V gene are MNHNS and SASEGT. The CDR3 is 16 amino acids. This CDR3 is CASSQSGGRVNTEAFF.

The chain links TRBV9 to TRBJ1-2; without DNA, the TCRdb call of TRBD1 cannot be checked. The CDR3 is made up of 16 amino acids. Germline V gives CDR1 SGDLS, CDR2 YYNGEE. CDR3 sequence: CASNKNLGGGDYGYTF.

The rearrangement uses TRBV7-8 and TRBJ1-3; absent DNA, TCRdb's TRBD1 call cannot be checked. From germline, CDR1 is SGHVS and CDR2 FQNEAQ. The CDR3 sequence is 15 residues long. CDR3 amino acids: CASQRQGAGGNTIYF.

The chain joins TRBV4-2 to TRBJ2-7; the D call from TCRdb, TRBD1, cannot be confirmed without DNA. Germline values: CDR1 LGHNA, CDR2 YNFKEQ. The CDR3 totals 15 residues. The CDR3 region is CASSPDVGGPYEQYF.

J is TRBJ1-1 and V is TRBV5-1; no DNA is available, so the TRBD1 call from TCRdb remains unchecked. The CDR3 has 16 amino acids. Germline-derived CDR1 and CDR2 are SGHRS and YFSETQ. CDR3 sequence: CASSLTHPGANTEAFF.

J is TRBJ2-7 and V is TRBV7-9. The CDR3 runs 14 residues. Germline V gives CDR1 SEHNR, CDR2 FQNEAQ (reference sequence). The CDR3 sequence is CASSLSRSPYEQYF.

The chain uses TRBV11-2 and TRBJ2-3; checking the TCRdb D call of TRBD1 is not possible without DNA. This CDR3 is built from 15 residues. CDR1 and CDR2 (germline): SGHAT, FQNNGV. The CDR3 loop is CASSHRGTSTDTQYF.